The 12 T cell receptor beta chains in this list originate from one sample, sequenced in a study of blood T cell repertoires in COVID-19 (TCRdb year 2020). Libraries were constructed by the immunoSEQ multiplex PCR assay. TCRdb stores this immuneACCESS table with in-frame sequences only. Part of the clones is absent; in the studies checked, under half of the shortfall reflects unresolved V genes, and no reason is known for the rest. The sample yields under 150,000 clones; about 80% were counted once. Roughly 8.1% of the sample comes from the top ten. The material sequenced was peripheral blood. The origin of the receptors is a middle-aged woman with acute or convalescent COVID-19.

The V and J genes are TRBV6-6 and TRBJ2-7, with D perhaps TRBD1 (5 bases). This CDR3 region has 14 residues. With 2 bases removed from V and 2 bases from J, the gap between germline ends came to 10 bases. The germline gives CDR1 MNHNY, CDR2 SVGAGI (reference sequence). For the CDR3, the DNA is TGTGCCAGCAGTTACAACAGGCCGCCCTACGAGCAGTACTTC. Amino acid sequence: CASSYNRPPYEQYF.

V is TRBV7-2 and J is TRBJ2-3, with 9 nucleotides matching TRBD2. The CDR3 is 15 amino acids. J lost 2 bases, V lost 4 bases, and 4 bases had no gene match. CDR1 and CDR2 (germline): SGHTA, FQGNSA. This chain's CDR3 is CASSSSGLATDTQYF. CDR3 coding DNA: TGTGCCAGCAGCTCATCGGGACTAGCCACAGATACGCAGTATTTT. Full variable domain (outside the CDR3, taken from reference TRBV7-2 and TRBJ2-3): GAGVSQSPSNKVTEKGKDVELRCDPISGHTALYWYRQSLGQGLEFLIYFQGNSAPDKSGLPSDRFSAERTGGSVSTLTIQRTQQEDSAVYLCASSSSGLATDTQYFGPGTRLTVL.

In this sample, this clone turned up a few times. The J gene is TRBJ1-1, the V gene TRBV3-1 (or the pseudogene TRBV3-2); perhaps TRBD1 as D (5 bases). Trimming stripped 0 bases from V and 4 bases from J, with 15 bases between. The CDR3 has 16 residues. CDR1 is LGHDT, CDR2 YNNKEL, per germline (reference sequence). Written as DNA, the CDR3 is TGTGCCAGCAGCCAAGATGGGCGGGGGGTCGGCACTGAAGCTTTCTTT. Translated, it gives CASSQDGRGVGTEAFF.

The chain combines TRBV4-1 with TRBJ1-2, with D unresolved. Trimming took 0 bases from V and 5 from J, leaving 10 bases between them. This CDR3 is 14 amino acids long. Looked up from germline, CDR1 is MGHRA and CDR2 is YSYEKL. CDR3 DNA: TGCGCCAGCAGCCAAGATTGGGCAGGATATGGCTACACCTTC. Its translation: CASSQDWAGYGYTF.

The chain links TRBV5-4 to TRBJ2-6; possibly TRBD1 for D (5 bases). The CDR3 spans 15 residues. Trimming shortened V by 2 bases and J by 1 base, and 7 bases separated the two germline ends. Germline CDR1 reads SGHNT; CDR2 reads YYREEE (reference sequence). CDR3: CASSFRQSGANVLTF. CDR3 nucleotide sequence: TGTGCCAGCAGCTTTAGACAGTCTGGGGCCAACGTCCTGACTTTC.

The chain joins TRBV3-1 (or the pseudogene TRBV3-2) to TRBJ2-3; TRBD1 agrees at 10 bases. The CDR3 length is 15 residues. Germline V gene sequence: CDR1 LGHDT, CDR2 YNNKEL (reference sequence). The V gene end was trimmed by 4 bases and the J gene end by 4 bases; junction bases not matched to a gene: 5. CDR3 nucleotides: TGTGCCAGCAGCCCCCGGGACAGGGGAGCAGATACGCAGTATTTT. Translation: CASSPRDRGADTQYF.

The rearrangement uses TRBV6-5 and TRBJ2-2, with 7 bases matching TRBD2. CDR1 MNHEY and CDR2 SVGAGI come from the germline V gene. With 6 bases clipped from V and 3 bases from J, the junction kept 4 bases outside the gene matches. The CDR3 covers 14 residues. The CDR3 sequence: CASRGLGDTGELFF. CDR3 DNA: TGTGCCAGCAGAGGACTAGGGGACACCGGGGAGCTGTTTTTT.

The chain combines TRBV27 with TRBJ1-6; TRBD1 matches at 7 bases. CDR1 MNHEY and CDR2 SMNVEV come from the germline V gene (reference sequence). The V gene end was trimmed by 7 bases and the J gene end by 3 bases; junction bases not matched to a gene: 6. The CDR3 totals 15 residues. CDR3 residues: CASKLQGNYNSPLHF. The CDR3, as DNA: TGTGCCAGCAAGCTACAGGGGAACTATAATTCACCCCTCCACTTT.

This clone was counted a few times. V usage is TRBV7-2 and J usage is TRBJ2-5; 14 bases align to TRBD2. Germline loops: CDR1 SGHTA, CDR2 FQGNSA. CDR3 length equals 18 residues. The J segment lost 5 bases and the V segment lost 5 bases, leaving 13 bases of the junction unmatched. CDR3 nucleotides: TGTGCCAGCAGCCACGGACTAGCGGGGGGAAGGGTCAAGGAGACCCAGTACTTC. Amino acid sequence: CASSHGLAGGRVKETQYF.

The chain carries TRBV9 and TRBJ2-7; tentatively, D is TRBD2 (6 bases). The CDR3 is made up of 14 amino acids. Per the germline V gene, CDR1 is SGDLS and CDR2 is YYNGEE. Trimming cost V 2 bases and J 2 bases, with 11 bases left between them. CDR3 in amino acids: CASSVASGPYEQYF. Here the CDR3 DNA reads TGTGCCAGCAGCGTCGCGAGCGGGCCCTACGAGCAGTACTTC. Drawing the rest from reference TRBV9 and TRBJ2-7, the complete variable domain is DSGVTQTPKHLITATGQRVTLRCSPRSGDLSVYWYQQSLDQGLQFLIQYYNGEERAKGNILERFSAQQFPDLHSELNLSSLELGDSALYFCASSVASGPYEQYFGPGTRLTVT.

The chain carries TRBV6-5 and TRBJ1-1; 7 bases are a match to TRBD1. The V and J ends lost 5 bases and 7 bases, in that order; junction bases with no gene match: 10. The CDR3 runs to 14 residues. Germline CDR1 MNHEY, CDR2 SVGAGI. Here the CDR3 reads CASSRPGQTLEAFF. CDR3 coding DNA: TGTGCCAGCAGTAGACCGGGACAGACCCTTGAAGCTTTCTTT.

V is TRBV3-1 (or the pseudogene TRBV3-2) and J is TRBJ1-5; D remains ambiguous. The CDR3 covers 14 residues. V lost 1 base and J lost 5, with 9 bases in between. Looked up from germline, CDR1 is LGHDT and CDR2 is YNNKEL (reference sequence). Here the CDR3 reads CASSQVSGYQPQHF. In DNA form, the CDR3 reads TGTGCCAGCAGCCAAGTCTCAGGTTATCAGCCCCAGCATTTT.